A single sample is the source of the 26 T cell receptor beta chains below, sequenced in a study of shared clonotypes between healthy human individuals. Produced via immunoSEQ multiplex PCR; TCRdb's table is partial and in-frame only. This table has about 500,000 clones, 70% to 80% appearing once. The sample comprised PBMCs. These receptors originate from a woman aged 40 to 50 in good health. Some clones in this sample may be carry-over from other donors' samples.

About this clone: The junction does not match germline at one end; this may be a read error. The chain joins TRBV6-1 to TRBJ2-1; the match to TRBD2 covers 8 bases. Looked up from germline, CDR1 is MNHNS and CDR2 is SASEGT. The CDR3 has 14 amino acids. DNA for the CDR3: TGTGCCATCAGTGAGTTTAGCGGGAAGGTTGAGCAGTTCTTC. This gives the protein CAISEFSGKVEQFF.

The sample holds one count of this clone. The chain couples TRBV5-1 to TRBJ2-3, with D hard to call. The germline V gene has CDR1 SGHRS and CDR2 YFSETQ. The CDR3 has 14 residues. The V gene lost 0 bases and the J gene lost 4 bases, with 9 bases spanning the gap. The CDR3 region is CASSLERIPDTQYF. The DNA of the CDR3 is TGCGCCAGCAGCTTGGAAAGGATCCCAGATACGCAGTATTTT. The whole variable domain, filled in from reference TRBV5-1 and TRBJ2-3, reads KAGVTQTPRYLIKTRGQQVTLSCSPISGHRSVSWYQQTPGQGLQFLFEYFSETQRNKGNFPGRFSGRQFSNSRSEMNVSTLELGDSALYLCASSLERIPDTQYFGPGTRLTVL.

The chain recombines TRBV6-6 with TRBJ2-2, with D hard to call. The CDR3 has 15 amino acids. Germline CDR1 reads MNHNY; CDR2 reads SVGAGI (reference sequence). V was cut by 0 bases and J by 6 bases, with 11 bases left in between. CDR3 sequence: CASSYSKSRAGELFF. The CDR3 nucleotides read TGTGCCAGCAGTTACTCGAAGTCACGGGCCGGGGAGCTGTTTTTT.

The chain combines TRBV5-1 with TRBJ1-1, with 7 bases aligning to TRBD1. The CDR3 spans 16 residues. Per the germline V gene, CDR1 is SGHRS and CDR2 is YFSETQ. Unmatched junction bases numbered 14, after V lost 4 bases and J lost 5 bases. The CDR3, as DNA: TGCGCCAGCAGCATTATAACCGGGACAGCGGGGACTGAAGCTTTCTTT. Amino acids: CASSIITGTAGTEAFF.

J is TRBJ2-5 and V is TRBV5-8; D may correspond to TRBD1 or TRBD2 (6 bases each). The CDR3 length is 15 residues. V lost 0 bases and J 5 bases, leaving 14 bases between the germline ends. Looked up from germline, CDR1 is SGHTS and CDR2 is YDEGEE. The CDR3 DNA reads as TGTGCCAGCAGCTTGGGACGGGGGCGTGGGGAGACCCAGTACTTC. Translated, it gives CASSLGRGRGETQYF.

The chain has TRBV6-4 and TRBJ2-1; D is perhaps TRBD2 (5 bases). V shed 0 bases and J shed 7 bases, with 16 bases lying between them. The CDR3 sequence is 16 residues long. Germline V gene lookup returns CDR1 MRHNA and CDR2 SNTAGT. The DNA of the CDR3 is TGTGCCAGCAGTGACTCGGTGGACGGGGTGTGGAATGAGCAGTTCTTC. Its translation is CASSDSVDGVWNEQFF.

The V gene is TRBV30, the J gene TRBJ1-5; 10 nucleotides match TRBD1. This CDR3 spans 13 amino acids. V gave up 3 bases and J gave up 5 bases; unmatched junction bases: 1. Germline V gives CDR1 GTSNPN, CDR2 SVGIG (reference sequence). The DNA of the CDR3 is TGTGCCTGGAGCGGACAGGGGGATCAGCCCCAGCATTTT. Translation gives CAWSGQGDQPQHF.

The chain combines TRBV2 with TRBJ1-1; D might be TRBD1 (6 bases). The CDR3 loop spans 14 amino acids. Deletions cut 5 bases from V and 0 bases from J, with 10 bases between. Germline-derived CDR1 and CDR2 are SNHLY and FYNNEI. Here the CDR3 reads CASSRTDMNTEAFF. CDR3 DNA: TGTGCCAGCAGTCGGACAGACATGAACACTGAAGCTTTCTTT.

The chain uses TRBV6-1 and TRBJ1-5, with a tentative D call TRBD1 (6 bases). With 7 bases removed from V and 7 bases from J, the gap between germline ends came to 20 bases. The CDR3 runs 15 residues. CDR1 MNHNS and CDR2 SASEGT come from the germline V gene. CDR3: CASTHLQGGGQPQHF. The CDR3 nucleotides read TGTGCCAGCACTCACCTACAGGGTGGGGGGCAGCCCCAGCATTTT.

The sample holds many counts of this clone. The identical CDR3 is also encoded by other nucleotide sequences in the sample. The chain recombines TRBV4-2 with TRBJ2-7; the match to TRBD2 covers 7 bases. CDR1 is LGHNA and CDR2 is YNFKEQ in the germline V gene. J lost 3 bases, V lost 2 bases, and 13 bases had no gene match. The CDR3 totals 17 residues. The CDR3 reads CASSQSVSREILYEQYF. CDR3 DNA: TGTGCCAGCAGCCAATCGGTATCGCGGGAGATTCTCTACGAGCAGTACTTC.

The CDR3 DNA reads TGTGCCAGCATCGGGTGGGGACTAGATCAGCCCCAGCATTTT. Its translation is CASIGWGLDQPQHF. The V and J genes are TRBV28 and TRBJ1-5, with D possibly TRBD1 on 5 matching bases. Germline-derived CDR1 and CDR2 are MDHEN and SYDVKM. The CDR3 contains 14 residues. Trimming shortened V by 7 bases and J by 5 bases, and 15 bases separated the two germline ends.

The gene calls are TRBV15 and TRBJ2-5; D possibly corresponds to TRBD2 (7 bases). CDR1 and CDR2 from the germline V gene are LNHNV and YYDKDF (reference sequence). The CDR3 length is 14 residues. Trimming took off 6 bases at V and 5 bases at J, with 16 bases between the two ends. The CDR3 region has the DNA TGTGCCACCAGGGGAGGGGGGTCGTTTGAGACCCAGTACTTC. The encoded protein is CATRGGGSFETQYF.

The chain uses TRBV7-3 and TRBJ2-1, with 15 nucleotides matching TRBD2. The CDR3 has 17 amino acids. Unmatched junction bases numbered 6, after V lost 5 bases and J lost 4 bases. CDR1 SGHTA and CDR2 FQGTGA come from the germline V gene. The CDR3 DNA is TGTGCCAGCAGCATGCACGGGACTAGCGGGAGGTACAATGAGCAGTTCTTC. Amino acids: CASSMHGTSGRYNEQFF. Looking up the rest from reference TRBV7-3 and TRBJ2-1 gives the full variable domain: GAGVSQTPSNKVTEKGKYVELRCDPISGHTALYWYRQSLGQGPEFLIYFQGTGAADDSGLPNDRFFAVRPEGSVSTLKIQRTERGDSAVYLCASSMHGTSGRYNEQFFGPGTRLTVL.

The chain joins TRBV9 to TRBJ2-7; 7 bases agree with TRBD1. Per the germline V gene, CDR1 is SGDLS and CDR2 is YYNGEE. V was pared by 1 base and J by 7 bases, with 17 bases of the junction left unmatched. The CDR3 has 17 amino acids. The CDR3 reads CASSVSGLTGFSEEQYF. DNA of the CDR3: TGTGCCAGCAGCGTAAGTGGTTTGACAGGGTTTTCTGAAGAGCAGTACTTC.

This clone was observed a single time. The V call is TRBV7-2, the J call TRBJ2-7; the match to TRBD2 covers 11 bases. The V segment lost 5 bases and the J segment 4 bases; nucleotides outside the gene matches: 7. CDR3 length: 15 residues. CDR1 and CDR2 from the germline V gene are SGHTA and FQGNSA. The CDR3 nucleotides read TGTGCCAGCAGCAGTCAACTAGCGGGAGTGTACGAGCAGTACTTC. Its translation is CASSSQLAGVYEQYF.

CDR3 sequence (DNA): TGTGCCAGCAGTTTATCTGGCTATACGCAGTATTTT. It specifies CASSLSGYTQYF. This rearrangement joins TRBV28 to TRBJ2-3, with D uncertain. The CDR3 contains 12 residues. Trimming pared 1 base from V and 7 bases from J, leaving 6 bases between. Germline values: CDR1 MDHEN, CDR2 SYDVKM.

The J gene is TRBJ2-1, the V gene TRBV6-4; 11 positions match TRBD2. This CDR3 is built from 16 residues. The V and J ends lost 7 bases and 4 bases, in that order; junction bases with no gene match: 9. Germline V gene data show CDR1 as MRHNA and CDR2 as SNTAGT. The CDR3 region is CASIGLAGIPYNEQFF. As DNA, the CDR3 is TGTGCCAGCATCGGACTAGCGGGCATCCCGTACAATGAGCAGTTCTTC.

The chain joins TRBV7-9 to TRBJ2-7, with D possibly being TRBD1 (6 bases). Per the germline V gene, CDR1 is SEHNR and CDR2 is FQNEAQ (reference sequence). V was cut by 4 bases and J by 0 bases, with 10 bases left in between. The length of the CDR3 is 14 residues. CDR3: CASSSAGASYEQYF. As DNA, the CDR3 is TGTGCCAGCAGCTCTGCAGGGGCCTCCTACGAGCAGTACTTC.

The chain has TRBV5-1 and TRBJ2-5, with D possibly matching TRBD1 (6 bases). The end of the DNA fits TRBJ2-7 better, so the J call may be wrong. The CDR3 totals 15 residues. Germline CDR1 is SGHRS and CDR2 is YFSETQ. The CDR3 loop reads CASSPVAGVTYEQYF. In nucleotides, the CDR3 is TGCGCCAGCAGCCCCGTGGCAGGGGTAACCTACGAGCAGTACTTC.

The rearrangement joins TRBV4-3 to TRBJ1-3; 8 nucleotides line up with TRBD1. Trimming removed 1 base from V and 0 bases from J; junction bases left unmatched: 5. The germline CDR1 and CDR2 sequences are LGHNA and YSLEER. The CDR3 has 17 amino acids. CDR3 bases: TGCGCCAGCAGCCAAGGGACAGGGCCAAGCTCTGGAAACACCATATATTTT. This codes for CASSQGTGPSSGNTIYF.

The J gene is TRBJ2-3, the V gene TRBV2; 7 bases agree with TRBD1. The germline gives CDR1 SNHLY, CDR2 FYNNEI. The CDR3 runs to 16 residues. V shed 2 bases and J 5 bases; nucleotides not matched to a gene: 10. The chain's CDR3 is CASSERLAPGGDTQYF. Here the CDR3 DNA reads TGTGCCAGCAGTGAACGCCTGGCCCCAGGGGGAGATACGCAGTATTTT.

This clone was observed a few times. V usage is TRBV14 and J usage is TRBJ2-1, with 11 bases that match TRBD2. CDR1 is SGHDN, CDR2 FVKESK, per germline. V dropped 2 bases and J dropped 0; count of bases not matched to a gene: 3. This CDR3 is built from 17 residues. CDR3 bases: TGTGCCAGCAGCCAATGGCTAGCGGGAGGCTCCTACAATGAGCAGTTCTTC. This sequence encodes CASSQWLAGGSYNEQFF.

The chain links TRBV5-4 to TRBJ1-1; maybe TRBD1 (5 bases). The length of the CDR3 is 14 residues. The germline V and J ends were trimmed by 0 bases and 5 bases, with 11 bases remaining between them. Germline CDR1 is SGHNT and CDR2 is YYREEE (reference sequence). The CDR3 sequence: CASSLVGAVTEAFF. The CDR3 coding sequence is TGTGCCAGCAGCTTGGTCGGGGCGGTAACTGAAGCTTTCTTT.

The chain combines TRBV10-3 with TRBJ2-7, with 7 positions matching TRBD1. The CDR3 is 14 residues long. Germline V gene data show CDR1 as ENHRY and CDR2 as SYGVKD. Trimming cost V 4 bases and J 2 bases; bases outside gene matches: 5. CDR3 in amino acids: CAISGGQSTYEQYF. The CDR3 region has the DNA TGTGCCATCAGTGGGGGACAGAGCACCTACGAGCAGTACTTC.

The chain carries TRBV5-1 and TRBJ2-3, with 10 bases aligning to TRBD1. Germline CDR1 and CDR2: SGHRS and YFSETQ. The CDR3 covers 18 residues. Unmatched junction bases numbered 10, after V lost 1 base and J lost 2 bases. CDR3 amino acids: CASSLWSGGTGATDTQYF. Written as DNA, the CDR3 is TGCGCCAGCAGCTTGTGGTCGGGAGGGACAGGGGCCACAGATACGCAGTATTTT.

The chain is built from TRBV10-2 and TRBJ2-7; D possibly corresponds to TRBD2 (6 bases). The CDR3 length is 14 residues. Looked up from germline, CDR1 is WSHSY and CDR2 is SAAADI. V lost 6 bases to trimming and J lost 0 bases, with 12 bases between them. CDR3 in amino acids: CASRGGPYSYEQYF. The CDR3 nucleotides are TGCGCCAGCAGGGGAGGACCGTACTCCTACGAGCAGTACTTC.